This T cell receptor beta chain was found in a study of blood T cell repertoires in COVID-19. For the study at large: The cDNA or gDNA used as material had been derived from T cells, B-cell-depleted T cells, or PBMCs.

CDR1 and CDR2 from the germline V gene are MNHNS and SASEGT. This CDR3 is built from 16 residues. Trimming removed 1 base from V and 5 bases from J; junction bases left unmatched: 10. Assay: immunoSEQ multiplex PCR; the TCRdb copy retains only in-frame clones and omits some. The data contain tens of thousands of clones, around 83% of them singletons. The TCR originated in a woman aged 60 to 75 with acute or convalescent COVID-19. V usage is TRBV6-1 and J usage is TRBJ2-7; 8 nucleotides agree with TRBD1. The sequencing input was peripheral blood. CDR3 nucleotides: TGTGCCAGCAGTGAAGTAGGGGCAGGGGGCAGGGACGAGCAGTACTTC. Protein sequence: CASSEVGAGGRDEQYF.